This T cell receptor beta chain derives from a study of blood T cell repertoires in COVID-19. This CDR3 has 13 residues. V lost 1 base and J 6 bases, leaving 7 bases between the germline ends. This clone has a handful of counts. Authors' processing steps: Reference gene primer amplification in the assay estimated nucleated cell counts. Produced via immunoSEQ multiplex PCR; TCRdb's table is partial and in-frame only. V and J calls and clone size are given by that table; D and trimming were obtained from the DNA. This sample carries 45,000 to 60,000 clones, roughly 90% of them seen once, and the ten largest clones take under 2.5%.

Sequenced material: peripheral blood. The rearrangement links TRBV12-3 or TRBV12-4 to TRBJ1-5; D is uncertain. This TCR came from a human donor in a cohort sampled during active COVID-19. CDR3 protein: CASSLGFGQPQHF. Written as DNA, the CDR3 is TGTGCCAGCAGTTTAGGGTTCGGTCAGCCCCAGCATTTT.